These 3 T cell receptor beta chains share one sample of origin, sequenced in a study of CD8 T cells in ankylosing spondylitis. In TCRdb, the 5' RACE reads were re-called with MiXCR into one record per CDR3 protein. The profile covers 250,000 or so distinct CDR3 sequences, with approximately 10% appearing a single time and 2.5% to 3% taken by the ten largest. Input material: blood, either unsorted or a sorted T cell fraction (not recorded which). The receptors here all came from a male donor with ankylosing spondylitis or in good health (not recorded which).

This clonotype was picked up many times. The chain couples TRBV5-6 to TRBJ2-5, with D perhaps given as TRBD1 or TRBD2 (5 bases each). V dropped 0 bases and J dropped 3 bases, with 6 bases sitting between them. Germline lookup yields CDR1 SGHDT and CDR2 YYEEEE. This CDR3 contains 13 residues. CDR3 in DNA: TGTGCCAGCAGCTTGGGGGGGAAAGAGACCCAGTACTTC. Translating it yields CASSLGGKETQYF.

This clonotype was detected many times. The rearrangement joins TRBV7-2 to TRBJ1-1; D call uncertain. The CDR3 totals 15 residues. Trimming cost V 5 bases and J 1 base, with 14 bases left between them. Germline values: CDR1 SGHTA, CDR2 FQGNSA. The CDR3 region is CASSPPPGWNTEAFF. CDR3 sequence (DNA): TGTGCCAGCAGCCCACCACCGGGCTGGAACACTGAAGCTTTCTTT. Full variable domain (remainder filled in from reference TRBV7-2 and TRBJ1-1): GAGVSQSPSNKVTEKGKDVELRCDPISGHTALYWYRQSLGQGLEFLIYFQGNSAPDKSGLPSDRFSAERTGGSVSTLTIQRTQQEDSAVYLCASSPPPGWNTEAFFGQGTRLTVV.

This clonotype turned up a few times. Mismatch with germline at one junction end may stem from a read error. The chain joins TRBV20-1 to TRBJ2-1; 10 bases fit TRBD2. Germline lookup yields CDR1 DFQATT and CDR2 SNEGSKA (reference sequence). This CDR3 is built from 17 residues. CDR3 in amino acids: CCASHGLAGVVYNEQFF. For the CDR3, the DNA is TGCTGTGCTAGCCATGGTCTAGCGGGAGTGGTATACAATGAGCAGTTCTTC.